This TCR beta chain was identified in a study of blood T cell repertoires in COVID-19. Overall study context: Donors in the United States, Italy and Spain gave samples during acute or convalescent COVID-19.

The CDR3 totals 16 residues. With 0 bases removed from V and 0 bases from J, the gap between germline ends came to 12 bases. CDR1 and CDR2 from the germline V gene are SGHRS and YFSETQ. Clones were read by immunoSEQ multiplex PCR, and TCRdb kept only the in-frame ones, dropping some. This table holds approximately 430,000 clones, 80% to 90% found once. The TCR sequence derives from a woman in her twenties or thirties with active or convalescent COVID-19. The chain links TRBV5-1 to TRBJ1-2, with no clear D. The sequencing input was peripheral blood. This CDR3 reads CASSLAVTEANYGYTF. The CDR3 DNA follows: TGCGCCAGCAGCTTGGCCGTTACAGAAGCTAACTATGGCTACACCTTC. Full variable domain (rest looked up from reference TRBV5-1 and TRBJ1-2): KAGVTQTPRYLIKTRGQQVTLSCSPISGHRSVSWYQQTPGQGLQFLFEYFSETQRNKGNFPGRFSGRQFSNSRSEMNVSTLELGDSALYLCASSLAVTEANYGYTFGSGTRLTVV.